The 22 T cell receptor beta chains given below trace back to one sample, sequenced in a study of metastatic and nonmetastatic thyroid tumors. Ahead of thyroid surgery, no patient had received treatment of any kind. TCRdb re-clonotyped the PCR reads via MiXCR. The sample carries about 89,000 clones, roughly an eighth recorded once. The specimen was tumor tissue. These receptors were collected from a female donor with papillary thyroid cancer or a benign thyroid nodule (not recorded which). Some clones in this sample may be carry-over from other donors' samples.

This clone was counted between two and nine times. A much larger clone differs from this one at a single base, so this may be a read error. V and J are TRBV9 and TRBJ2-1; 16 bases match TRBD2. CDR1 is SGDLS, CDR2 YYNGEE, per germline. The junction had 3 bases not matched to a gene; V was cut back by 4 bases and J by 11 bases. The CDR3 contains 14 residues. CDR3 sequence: CASSSGLAGGQQFF. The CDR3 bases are TGTGCCAGCAGCTCGGGACTAGCGGGAGGGCAGCAGTTCTTC.

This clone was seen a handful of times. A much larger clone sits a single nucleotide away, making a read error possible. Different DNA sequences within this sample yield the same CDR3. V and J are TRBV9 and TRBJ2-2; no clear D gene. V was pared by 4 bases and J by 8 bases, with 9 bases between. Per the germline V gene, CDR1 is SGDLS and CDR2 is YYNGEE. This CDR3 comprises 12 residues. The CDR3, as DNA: TGTGCCAGCAGCCCCCACGGAGGGGAGCTGTTTTTT. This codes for CASSPHGGELFF.

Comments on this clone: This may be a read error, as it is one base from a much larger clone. This CDR3 is CASSLGWGGYTF. CDR3 DNA: TGTGCCAGCAGCTTGGGGTGGGGTGGCTACACCTTC. This chain uses TRBV27 with TRBJ1-2, with D hard to call. V lost 6 bases to trimming and J lost 7 bases, with 12 bases between them. The CDR3 contains 12 residues. CDR1 is MNHEY and CDR2 is SMNVEV in the germline V gene (reference sequence).

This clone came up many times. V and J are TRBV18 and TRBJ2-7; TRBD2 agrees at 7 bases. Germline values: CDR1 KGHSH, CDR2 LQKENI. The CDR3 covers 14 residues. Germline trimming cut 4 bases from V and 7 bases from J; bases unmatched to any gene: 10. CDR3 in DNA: TGTGCCAGCTCACACCAAACGGAGGGAGGGGAGCAGTACTTC. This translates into CASSHQTEGGEQYF.

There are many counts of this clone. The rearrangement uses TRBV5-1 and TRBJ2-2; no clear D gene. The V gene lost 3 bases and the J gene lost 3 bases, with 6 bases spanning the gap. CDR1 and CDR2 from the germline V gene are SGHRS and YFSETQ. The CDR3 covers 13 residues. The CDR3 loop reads CASSYPDTGELFF. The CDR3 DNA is TGCGCCAGCAGCTACCCTGACACCGGGGAGCTGTTTTTT.

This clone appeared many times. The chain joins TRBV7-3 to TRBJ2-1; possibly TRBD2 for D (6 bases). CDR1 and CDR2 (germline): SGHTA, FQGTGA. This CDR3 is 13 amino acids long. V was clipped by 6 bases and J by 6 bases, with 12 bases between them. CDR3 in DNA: TGTGCCAGCAGATCCCCGACTAGCAATGAGCAGTTCTTC. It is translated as CASRSPTSNEQFF.

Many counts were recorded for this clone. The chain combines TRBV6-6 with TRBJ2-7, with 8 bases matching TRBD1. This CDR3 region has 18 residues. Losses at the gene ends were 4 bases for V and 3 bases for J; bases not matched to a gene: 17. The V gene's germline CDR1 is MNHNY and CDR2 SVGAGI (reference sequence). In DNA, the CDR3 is TGTGCCAGCAGTTTGGAGGGGGCAGCCGGGACAGGACACTACGAGCAGTACTTC. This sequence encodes CASSLEGAAGTGHYEQYF.

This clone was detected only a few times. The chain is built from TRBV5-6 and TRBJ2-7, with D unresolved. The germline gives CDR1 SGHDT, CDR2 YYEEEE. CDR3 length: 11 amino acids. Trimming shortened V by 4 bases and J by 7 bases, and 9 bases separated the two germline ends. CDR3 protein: CASSGPDEQYF. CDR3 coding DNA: TGTGCCAGCAGCGGCCCGGATGAGCAGTACTTC.

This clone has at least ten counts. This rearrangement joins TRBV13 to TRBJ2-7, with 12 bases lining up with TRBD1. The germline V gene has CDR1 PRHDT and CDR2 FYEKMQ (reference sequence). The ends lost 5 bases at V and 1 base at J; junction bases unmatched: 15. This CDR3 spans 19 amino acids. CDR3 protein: CASSPRWGQGARSSYEQYF. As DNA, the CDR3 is TGTGCCAGCAGCCCCCGCTGGGGACAGGGGGCTCGCTCTTCCTACGAGCAGTACTTC.

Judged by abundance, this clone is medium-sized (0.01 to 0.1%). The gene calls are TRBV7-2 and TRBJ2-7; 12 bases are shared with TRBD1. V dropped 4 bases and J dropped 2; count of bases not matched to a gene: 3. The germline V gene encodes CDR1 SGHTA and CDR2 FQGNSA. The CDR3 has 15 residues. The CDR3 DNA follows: TGTGCCAGCAGCTGGGGACAGGGGGCCGCCTACGAGCAGTACTTC. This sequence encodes CASSWGQGAAYEQYF.

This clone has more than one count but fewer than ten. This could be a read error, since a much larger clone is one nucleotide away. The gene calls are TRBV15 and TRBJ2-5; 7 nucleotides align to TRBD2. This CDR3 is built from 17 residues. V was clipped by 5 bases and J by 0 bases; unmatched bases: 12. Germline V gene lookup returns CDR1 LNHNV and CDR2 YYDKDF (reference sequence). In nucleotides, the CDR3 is TGTGCCACCAGCCCCCTCGTAAGCGGGGACGACCAAGAGACCCAGTACTTC. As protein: CATSPLVSGDDQETQYF.

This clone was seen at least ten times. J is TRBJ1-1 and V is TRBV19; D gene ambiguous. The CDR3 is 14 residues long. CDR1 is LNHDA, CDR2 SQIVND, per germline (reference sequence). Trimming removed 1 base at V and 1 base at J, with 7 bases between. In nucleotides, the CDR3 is TGTGCCAGTAGTATAGGGGCGGGGAACACTGAAGCTTTCTTT. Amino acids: CASSIGAGNTEAFF.

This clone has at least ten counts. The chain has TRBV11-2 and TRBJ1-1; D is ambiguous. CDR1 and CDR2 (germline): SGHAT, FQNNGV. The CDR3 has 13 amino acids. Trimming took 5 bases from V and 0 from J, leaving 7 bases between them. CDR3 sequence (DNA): TGTGCCAGCAGCGCCTCTATGAACACTGAAGCTTTCTTT. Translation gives CASSASMNTEAFF.

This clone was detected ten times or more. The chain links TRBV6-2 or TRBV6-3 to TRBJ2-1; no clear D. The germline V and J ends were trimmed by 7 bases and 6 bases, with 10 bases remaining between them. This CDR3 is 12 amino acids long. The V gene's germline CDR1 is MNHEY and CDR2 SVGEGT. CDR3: CASTYPPNEQFF. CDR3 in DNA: TGTGCCAGCACCTACCCCCCCAATGAGCAGTTCTTC.

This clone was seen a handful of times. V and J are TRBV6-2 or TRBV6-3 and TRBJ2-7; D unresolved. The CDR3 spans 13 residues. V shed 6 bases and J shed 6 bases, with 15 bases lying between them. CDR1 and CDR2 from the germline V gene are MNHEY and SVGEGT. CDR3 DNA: TGTGCCAGCAGCTCGGGTCGTAGTGTCGAGCAGTACTTC. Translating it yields CASSSGRSVEQYF.

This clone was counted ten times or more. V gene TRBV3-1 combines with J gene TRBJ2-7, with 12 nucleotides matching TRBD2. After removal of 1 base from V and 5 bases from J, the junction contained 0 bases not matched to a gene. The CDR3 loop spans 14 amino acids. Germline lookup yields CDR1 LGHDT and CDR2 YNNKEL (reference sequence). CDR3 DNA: TGTGCCAGCAGCCAAGGACTAGCGGGAGACGAGCAGTACTTC. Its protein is CASSQGLAGDEQYF.

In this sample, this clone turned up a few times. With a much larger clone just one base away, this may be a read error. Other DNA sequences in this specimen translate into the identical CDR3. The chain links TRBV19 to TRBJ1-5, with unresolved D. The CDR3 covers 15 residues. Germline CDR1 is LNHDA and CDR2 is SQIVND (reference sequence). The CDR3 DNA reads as TGTGCCAGTAGTGCGGACGAATATAGCAATCAGCCCCAGCACTTT. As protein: CASSADEYSNQPQHF.

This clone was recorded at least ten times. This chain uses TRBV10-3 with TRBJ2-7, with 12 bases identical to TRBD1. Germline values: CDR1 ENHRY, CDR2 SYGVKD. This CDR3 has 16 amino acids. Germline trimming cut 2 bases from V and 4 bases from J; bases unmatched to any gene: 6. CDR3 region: CAISEGGTGGDYEQYF. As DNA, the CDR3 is TGTGCCATCAGTGAGGGGGGGACAGGGGGCGATTACGAGCAGTACTTC.

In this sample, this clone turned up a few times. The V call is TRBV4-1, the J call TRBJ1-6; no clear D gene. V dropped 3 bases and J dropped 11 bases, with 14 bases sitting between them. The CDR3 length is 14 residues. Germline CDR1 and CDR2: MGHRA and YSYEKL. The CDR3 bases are TGCGCCAGCAGCCACCACCAGCCCCAGACACCCCTCCACTTT. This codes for CASSHHQPQTPLHF.

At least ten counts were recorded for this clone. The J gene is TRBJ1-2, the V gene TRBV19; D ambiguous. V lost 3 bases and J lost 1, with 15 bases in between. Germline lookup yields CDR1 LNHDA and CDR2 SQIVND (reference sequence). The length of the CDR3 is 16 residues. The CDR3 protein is CASSMVIACRNYGYTF. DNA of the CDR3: TGTGCCAGTAGTATGGTGATCGCTTGTCGTAACTATGGCTACACCTTC.

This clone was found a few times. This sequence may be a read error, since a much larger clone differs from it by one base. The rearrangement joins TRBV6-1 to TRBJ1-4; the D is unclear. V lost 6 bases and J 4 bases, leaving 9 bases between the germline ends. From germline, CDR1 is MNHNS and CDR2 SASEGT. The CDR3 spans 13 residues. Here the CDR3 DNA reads TGTGCCAGCAGGAGGGCAAATAATGAAAAACTGTTTTTT. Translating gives CASRRANNEKLFF.

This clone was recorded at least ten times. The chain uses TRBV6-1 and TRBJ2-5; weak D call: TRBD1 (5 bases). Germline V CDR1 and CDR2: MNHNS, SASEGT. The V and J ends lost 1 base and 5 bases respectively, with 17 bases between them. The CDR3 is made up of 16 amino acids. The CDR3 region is CASSEEGLGLRETQYF. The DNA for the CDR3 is TGTGCCAGCAGTGAAGAGGGGCTCGGGCTACGTGAGACCCAGTACTTC.